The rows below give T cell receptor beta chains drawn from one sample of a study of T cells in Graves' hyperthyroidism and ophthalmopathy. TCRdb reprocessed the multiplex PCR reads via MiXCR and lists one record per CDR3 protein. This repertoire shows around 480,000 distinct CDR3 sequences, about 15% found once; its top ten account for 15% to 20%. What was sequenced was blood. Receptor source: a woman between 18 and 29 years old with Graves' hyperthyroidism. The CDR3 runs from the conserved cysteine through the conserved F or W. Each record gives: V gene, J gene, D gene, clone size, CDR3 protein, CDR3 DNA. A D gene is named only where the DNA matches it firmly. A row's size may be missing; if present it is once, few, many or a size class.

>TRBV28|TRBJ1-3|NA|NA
CASRPTGPGNTIYF
TGTGCCAGCAGGCCAACAGGGCCTGGAAACACCATATATTTT
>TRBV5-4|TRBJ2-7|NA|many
CASSSRASYEQYF
TGTGCCAGCAGCTCCAGGGCGTCCTACGAGCAGTACTTC
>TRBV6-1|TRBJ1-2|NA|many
CASSEVDGLGYTF
TGTGCCAGCAGTGAAGTCGACGGGCTGGGCTACACCTTC
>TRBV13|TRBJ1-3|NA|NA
CASSLGERNLGNTIYF
TGTGCCAGCAGCTTAGGAGAGAGGAACCTGGGAAACACCATATATTTT
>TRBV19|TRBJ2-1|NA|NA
CASSEFTIWFF
TGTGCCAGTTCTGAATTTACGATTTGGTTCTTC
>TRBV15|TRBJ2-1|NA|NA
CATSRDGLGGSKFF
TGTGCCACCAGCAGAGATGGGCTGGGCGGTTCGAAGTTCTTC
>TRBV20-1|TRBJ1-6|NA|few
CSARGQYNSPLHF
TGCAGTGCTAGAGGGCAGTATAATTCACCCCTCCACTTT
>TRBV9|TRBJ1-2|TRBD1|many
CASSVAPTGVGYTF
TGTGCCAGCAGCGTAGCACCGACAGGGGTCGGCTACACCTTC
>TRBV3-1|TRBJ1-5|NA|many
CASSYGPGGQPQHF
TGTGCCAGCAGCTATGGACCCGGGGGTCAGCCCCAGCATTTT
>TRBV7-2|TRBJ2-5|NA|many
CASSLGAGETQYF
TGTGCCAGCAGCTTAGGGGCTGGCGAGACCCAGTACTTC
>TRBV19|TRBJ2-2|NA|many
CASSILEGRPGELFF
TGTGCCAGTAGTATACTGGAGGGCCGCCCCGGGGAGCTGTTTTTT
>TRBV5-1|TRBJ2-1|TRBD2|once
CASSQGTTPSYNEQFF
TGCGCCAGCAGCCAAGGGACTACCCCATCCTACAATGAGCAGTTCTTC
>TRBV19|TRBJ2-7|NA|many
CASTLNGEKQYF
TGTGCCAGTACTCTGAACGGGGAGAAGCAGTACTTC
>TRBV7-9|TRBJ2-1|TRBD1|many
CASSSRDRGFNEQFF
TGTGCCAGCAGCTCCCGGGACAGGGGGTTCAATGAGCAGTTCTTC
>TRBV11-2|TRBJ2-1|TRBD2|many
CASSHTSGRGNEQFF
TGTGCCAGTAGCCACACTAGCGGGAGGGGCAATGAGCAGTTCTTC
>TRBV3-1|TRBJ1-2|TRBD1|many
CASSTQQGLYGYTF
TGTGCCAGCAGCACCCAACAGGGGCTCTATGGCTACACCTTC
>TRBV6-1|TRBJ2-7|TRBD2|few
CASSPRGGTWGLYEQYF
TGTGCCAGCAGTCCCCGGGGGGGGACCTGGGGGCTCTACGAGCAGTACTTC
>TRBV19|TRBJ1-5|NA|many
CASSIIGQPQHF
TGTGCCAGTAGTATAATCGGTCAGCCCCAGCATTTT
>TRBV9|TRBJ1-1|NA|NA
CASSAEGINTEAFF
TGTGCCAGCAGCGCAGAGGGTATCAACACTGAAGCTTTCTTT
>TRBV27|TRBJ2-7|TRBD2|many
CASSLRSASGRNPIRYEQYF
TGTGCCAGCAGTTTAAGATCGGCTAGCGGGAGGAATCCAATCCGCTACGAGCAGTACTTC
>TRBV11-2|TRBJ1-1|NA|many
CASSLDFGSGRGTEAFF
TGTGCCAGCAGCTTAGATTTTGGTTCAGGGCGGGGGACTGAAGCTTTCTTT
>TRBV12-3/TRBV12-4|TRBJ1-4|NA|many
CASSFVGEKLFF
TGTGCCAGCAGTTTTGTCGGGGAAAAACTGTTTTTT
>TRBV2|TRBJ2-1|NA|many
CASRRRQGDNEQFF
TGTGCCAGCAGACGGAGACAAGGGGACAATGAGCAGTTCTTC
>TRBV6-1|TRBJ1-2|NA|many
CAAKRSEAYGYTF
TGTGCCGCCAAACGATCAGAGGCCTATGGCTACACCTTC
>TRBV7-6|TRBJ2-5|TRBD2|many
CASSSPLAGGRETQYF
TGTGCCAGCAGCTCTCCCCTAGCGGGAGGGAGGGAGACCCAGTACTTC
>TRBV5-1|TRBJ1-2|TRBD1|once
CASKPGQPNYGYSF
TGCGCCAGCAAGCCGGGACAGCCTAACTATGGCTACAGCTTC
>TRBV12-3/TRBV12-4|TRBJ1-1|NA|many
CASSLVKNTEAFF
TGTGCCAGCAGTTTAGTGAAGAACACTGAAGCTTTCTTT
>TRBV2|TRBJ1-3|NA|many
CASSPISGNTIYF
TGTGCCAGCAGTCCGATCTCTGGAAACACCATATATTTT
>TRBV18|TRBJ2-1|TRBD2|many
CASSHRTSGSSYNEQFF
TGTGCCAGCTCACACCGGACTAGCGGTAGCTCCTACAATGAGCAGTTCTTC
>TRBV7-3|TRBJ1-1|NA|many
CASSAHSGGTEAFF
TGTGCCAGCAGCGCCCATTCGGGGGGAACTGAAGCTTTCTTT
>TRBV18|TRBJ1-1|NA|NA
CASSPRLPGSTEAFF
TGTGCCAGCTCACCAAGGCTGCCAGGGAGTACTGAAGCTTTCTTT
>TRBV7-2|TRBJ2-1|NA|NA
CASSFDRDHEQFF
TGTGCCAGCAGCTTTGACCGGGATCATGAGCAGTTCTTC
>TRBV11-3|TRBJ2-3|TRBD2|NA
CASSLGTSSSTDTQYF
TGTGCCAGCAGCTTAGGGACTAGCAGTAGCACAGATACGCAGTATTTT
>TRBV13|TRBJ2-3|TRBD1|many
CASIRGQHTDTQYF
TGTGCCAGCATAAGGGGACAGCACACAGATACGCAGTATTTT
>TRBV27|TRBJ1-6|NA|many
CASRQDRSSYNSPLHF
TGTGCCAGCAGACAGGACCGAAGCTCCTATAATTCACCCCTCCACTTT
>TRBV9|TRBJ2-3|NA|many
CASRKLTDTQYF
TGTGCCAGCAGAAAACTTACAGATACGCAGTATTTT
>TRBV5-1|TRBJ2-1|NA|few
CASSLDGYYNEQFF
TGCGCCAGCAGCTTGGACGGATACTACAATGAGCAGTTCTTC
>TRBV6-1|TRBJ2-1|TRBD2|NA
CASSVSGLAEYNEQFF
TGTGCCAGTAGTGTGTCGGGACTAGCGGAATACAATGAGCAGTTCTTC
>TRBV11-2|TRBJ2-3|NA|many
CASSFLGDTDTQYF
TGTGCCAGCAGCTTCCTCGGGGACACAGATACGCAGTATTTT
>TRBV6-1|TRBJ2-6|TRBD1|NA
CASSPRDRGEVDPGANVLTF
TGTGCCAGCAGTCCCCGGGACAGGGGAGAGGTTGACCCCGGGGCCAACGTCCTGACTTTC
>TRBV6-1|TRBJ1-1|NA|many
CASSGTGTEAFF
TGTGCCAGCAGCGGAACGGGGACTGAAGCTTTCTTT
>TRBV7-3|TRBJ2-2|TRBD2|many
CASSDYGLAGGRTGELFF
TGTGCCAGCAGCGATTATGGACTAGCGGGAGGTCGGACCGGGGAGCTGTTTTTT
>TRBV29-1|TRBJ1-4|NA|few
CSVEERGTNEKLFF
TGCAGCGTTGAAGAGCGGGGAACTAATGAAAAACTGTTTTTT
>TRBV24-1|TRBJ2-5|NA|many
CATHGGTQETQYF
TGTGCCACCCACGGCGGTACTCAAGAGACCCAGTACTTC
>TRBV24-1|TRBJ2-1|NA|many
CATSDFRDYLNEQFF
TGTGCCACCAGTGATTTTCGAGACTACCTCAATGAGCAGTTCTTC
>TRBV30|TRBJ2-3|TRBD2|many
CAWRREGAGADTQYF
TGTGCCTGGAGGCGGGAGGGGGCAGGCGCAGATACGCAGTATTTT
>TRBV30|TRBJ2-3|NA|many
CAWSVSGPSTDTQYF
TGTGCCTGGAGTGTCAGCGGACCTAGCACAGATACGCAGTATTTT
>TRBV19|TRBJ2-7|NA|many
CASSKGGNSYEQYF
TGTGCCAGTAGTAAGGGGGGAAACTCCTACGAGCAGTACTTC
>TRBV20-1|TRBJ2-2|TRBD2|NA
CSARGASGNTGELFF
TGCAGTGCTAGGGGTGCTAGCGGGAACACCGGGGAGCTGTTTTTT
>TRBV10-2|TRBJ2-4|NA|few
CASSGPREDSKNIQYF
TGCGCCAGCAGTGGGCCCAGGGAGGATTCCAAAAACATTCAGTACTTC